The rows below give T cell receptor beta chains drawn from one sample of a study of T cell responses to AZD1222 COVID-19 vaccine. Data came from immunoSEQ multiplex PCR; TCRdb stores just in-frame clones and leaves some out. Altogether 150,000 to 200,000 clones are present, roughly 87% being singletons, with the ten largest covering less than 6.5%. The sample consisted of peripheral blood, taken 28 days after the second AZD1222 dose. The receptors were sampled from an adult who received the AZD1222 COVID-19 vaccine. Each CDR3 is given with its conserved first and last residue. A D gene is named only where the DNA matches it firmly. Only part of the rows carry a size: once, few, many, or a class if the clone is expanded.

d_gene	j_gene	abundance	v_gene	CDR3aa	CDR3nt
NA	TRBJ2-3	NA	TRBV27	CASRYRDPPQWYTQYF	TGTGCCAGCAGATACCGGGACCCACCACAATGGTATACGCAGTATTTT
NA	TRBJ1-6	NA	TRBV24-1	CATSDARSSPLHF	TGTGCCACCAGTGATGCGCGAAGCTCACCCCTCCACTTT
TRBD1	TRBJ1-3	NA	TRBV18	CASSPQRQGGNTIYF	TGTGCCAGCTCACCACAACGACAGGGGGGAAACACCATATATTTT
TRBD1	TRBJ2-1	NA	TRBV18	CASSPVGQGDEQFF	TGTGCCAGCTCCCCAGTAGGACAGGGGGATGAGCAGTTCTTC
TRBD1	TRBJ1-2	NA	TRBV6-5	CASSRDRAFGGYTF	TGTGCCAGCAGTCGGGACAGGGCTTTCGGTGGCTACACCTTC
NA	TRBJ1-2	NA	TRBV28	CASSSEKYGYTF	TGTGCCAGCAGTTCAGAGAAATATGGCTACACCTTC
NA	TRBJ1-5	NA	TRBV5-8	CASSFGAQPQHF	TGTGCCAGCAGCTTCGGAGCTCAGCCCCAGCATTTT
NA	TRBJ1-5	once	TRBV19	CASSQGANQPQHF	TGTGCCAGTAGCCAGGGCGCAAATCAGCCCCAGCATTTT
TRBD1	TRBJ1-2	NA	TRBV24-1	CATSATQTGGDSYGYTF	TGTGCCACCAGTGCCACCCAGACAGGGGGAGATTCCTATGGCTACACCTTC
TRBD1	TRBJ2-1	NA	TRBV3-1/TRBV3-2	CASSQTTGDRTEDNEQFF	TGTGCCAGCAGCCAAACGACAGGGGACCGAACCGAAGACAATGAGCAGTTCTTC
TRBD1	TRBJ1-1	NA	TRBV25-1	CASPKDRAAFF	TGTGCCAGCCCAAAGGACAGGGCGGCTTTCTTT
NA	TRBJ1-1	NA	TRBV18	CASSPMRALNTEAFF	TGTGCCAGCTCACCAATGAGGGCTTTGAACACTGAAGCTTTCTTT
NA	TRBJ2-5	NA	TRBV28	CASRGRVNQETQYF	TGTGCCTCCAGGGGGAGGGTGAACCAAGAGACCCAGTACTTC
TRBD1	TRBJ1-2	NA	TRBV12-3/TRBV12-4	CASSLGQGYGYTF	TGTGCCAGCAGTTTGGGACAGGGCTATGGCTACACCTTC
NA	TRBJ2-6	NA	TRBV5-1	CASAQGSGANVLTF	TGCGCCAGCGCACAGGGTTCTGGGGCCAACGTCCTGACTTTC
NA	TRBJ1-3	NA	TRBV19	CASRKTVGNTIYF	TGTGCCAGTAGGAAGACAGTGGGAAACACCATATATTTT
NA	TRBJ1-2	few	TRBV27	CASSLSGDDYGYTF	TGTGCCAGCAGTTTATCAGGGGATGACTATGGCTACACCTTC
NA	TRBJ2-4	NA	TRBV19	CASSIRDVQYF	TGTGCCAGTAGTATTAGAGATGTTCAGTACTTC
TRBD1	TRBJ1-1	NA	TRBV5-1	CASSFGTGGTEAFF	TGCGCCAGCAGCTTCGGGACAGGAGGGACTGAAGCTTTCTTT
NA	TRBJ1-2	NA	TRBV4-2	CASSQAGVDSSGGYTF	TGTGCCAGCAGCCAAGCCGGAGTGGACAGTTCGGGCGGCTACACCTTC
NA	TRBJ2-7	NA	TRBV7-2	CASSYQGLDREQYF	TGTGCCAGCAGCTACCAGGGGCTAGATCGCGAGCAGTACTTC
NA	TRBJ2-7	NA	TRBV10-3	CAISEQDTYEQYF	TGTGCCATCAGTGAACAGGACACCTACGAGCAGTACTTC
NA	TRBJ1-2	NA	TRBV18	CASSPRTGDGYTF	TGTGCCAGCTCACCCCGGACGGGAGATGGCTACACCTTC
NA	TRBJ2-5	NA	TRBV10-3	CAISDLRVVGQETQYF	TGTGCCATCAGTGACCTTAGGGTCGTGGGGCAGGAGACCCAGTACTTC
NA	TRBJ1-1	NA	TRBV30	CAWSVQTALEAFF	TGTGCCTGGAGTGTACAGACAGCCCTTGAAGCTTTCTTT
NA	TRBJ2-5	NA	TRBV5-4	CASTRFGSETQYF	TGTGCCAGCACCCGCTTTGGGTCCGAGACCCAGTACTTC
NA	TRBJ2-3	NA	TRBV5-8	CASSSRTDTQYF	TGTGCCAGCAGCTCTCGCACAGATACGCAGTATTTT
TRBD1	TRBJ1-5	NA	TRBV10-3	CAIKGAGGDQPQHF	TGTGCCATCAAGGGCGCAGGGGGCGATCAGCCCCAGCATTTT
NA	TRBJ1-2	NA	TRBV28	CASSLGDSNYGYTF	TGTGCCAGCAGTTTAGGCGACAGCAACTATGGCTACACCTTC
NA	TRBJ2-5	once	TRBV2	CASSSDWTQETQYF	TGTGCCAGCAGTTCGGACTGGACCCAAGAGACCCAGTACTTC
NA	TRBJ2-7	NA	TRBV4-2	CASSQDPGLRYEQYF	TGTGCCAGCAGCCAAGACCCGGGACTTCGCTACGAGCAGTACTTC
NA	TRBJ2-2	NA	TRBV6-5	CASRAVFTGELFF	TGTGCCAGCAGGGCCGTCTTCACCGGGGAGCTGTTTTTT
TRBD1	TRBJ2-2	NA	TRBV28	CASSRGQGHHGELFF	TGTGCCAGCAGCCGGGGACAGGGGCATCACGGGGAGCTGTTTTTT
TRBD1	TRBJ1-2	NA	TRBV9	CASSVTGQGDYGYTF	TGTGCCAGCAGCGTTACGGGACAGGGGGACTATGGCTACACCTTC
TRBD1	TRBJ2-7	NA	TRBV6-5	CASSYSTGTGFYEQYF	TGTGCCAGCAGTTACTCGACGGGGACAGGATTCTACGAGCAGTACTTC
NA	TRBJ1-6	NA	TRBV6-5	CASSLMGYNSPLHF	TGTGCCAGCAGTTTAATGGGTTATAATTCACCCCTCCACTTT
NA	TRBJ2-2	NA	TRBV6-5	CASKGEGDTGELFF	TGTGCCAGCAAAGGGGAGGGGGACACCGGGGAGCTGTTTTTT
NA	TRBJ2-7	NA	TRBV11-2	CASSSRGAGEQYF	TGTGCCAGCAGCTCACGGGGGGCTGGCGAGCAGTACTTC
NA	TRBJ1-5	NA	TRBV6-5	CASTLSPGGDQPQHF	TGTGCCAGCACCCTATCCCCCGGAGGCGATCAGCCCCAGCATTTT
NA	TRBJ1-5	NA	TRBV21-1	CASSKVWHSNQPQHF	TGTGCCAGCAGCAAAGTTTGGCACTCCAATCAGCCCCAGCATTTT
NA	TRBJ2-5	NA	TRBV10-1	CASSDSGHQETQYF	TGCGCCAGCAGTGACTCCGGACACCAGGAGACCCAGTACTTC
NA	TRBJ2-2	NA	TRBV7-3	CASSLSGVNTGELFF	TGTGCCAGCAGCTTAAGCGGGGTGAACACCGGGGAGCTGTTTTTT
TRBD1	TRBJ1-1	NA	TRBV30	CAWSGGRNTEAFF	TGTGCCTGGTCAGGGGGCCGGAACACTGAAGCTTTCTTT
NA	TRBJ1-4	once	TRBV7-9	CASSLQGNEKLFF	TGTGCCAGCAGCCTCCAGGGTAATGAAAAACTGTTTTTT
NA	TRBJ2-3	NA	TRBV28	CASSLGADTQYF	TGTGCCAGCAGTTTAGGGGCAGATACGCAGTATTTT
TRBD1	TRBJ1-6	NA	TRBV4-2	CASSQLDRGRSPLHF	TGTGCCAGCAGCCAATTAGACAGGGGACGTTCACCCCTCCACTTT
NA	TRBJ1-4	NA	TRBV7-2	CASSLASTNEKLFF	TGTGCCAGCAGCTTAGCCTCAACTAATGAAAAACTGTTTTTT
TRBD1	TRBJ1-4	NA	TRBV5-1	CASSLATGREKLFF	TGCGCCAGCAGCTTGGCGACAGGGAGGGAAAAACTGTTTTTT
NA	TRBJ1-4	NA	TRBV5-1	CASSGVRVGDLFF	TGCGCCAGCAGCGGAGTCAGGGTGGGGGATCTGTTTTTT
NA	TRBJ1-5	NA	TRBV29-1	CSANFRDGGQPQHF	TGCAGCGCCAACTTTAGAGATGGTGGTCAGCCCCAGCATTTT
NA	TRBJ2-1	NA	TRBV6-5	CASSSKRDEQFF	TGTGCCAGCAGTTCCAAGAGGGATGAGCAGTTCTTC
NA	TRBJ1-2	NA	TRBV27	CASSFTGGQSNYGYTF	TGTGCCAGCAGCTTCACGGGGGGCCAATCTAACTATGGCTACACCTTC
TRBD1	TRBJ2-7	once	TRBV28	CASSRWTGGNEQYF	TGTGCCAGCAGTCGTTGGACAGGGGGGAACGAGCAGTACTTC